This T cell receptor (beta chain) was recovered during a study of T cell repertoires in cytomegalovirus infection. About the study: Both a matching HLA type and CMV infection were indicated by public TCR beta signatures.

TCRdb independently ran MiXCR on the reads; one entry per CDR3 protein. Of some 560,000 distinct CDR3 sequences listed, 35% to 50% are singletons. Study observations and caveats: People with CMV and the relevant HLA were identified by cumulative public TCR beta family frequency.

Germline loops: CDR1 LGHNA, CDR2 YSLEER. The CDR3 sequence is 18 residues long. With V trimmed by 3 bases and J by 7 bases, 17 bases remained unmatched. To note about this clonotype: Its antigen remains unidentified.

This clonotype was obtained from a human donor in good health (CMV status not recorded). Some clones in this sample may be carry-over from other donors' samples. The chain uses TRBV4-3 and TRBJ2-1; 8 nucleotides line up with TRBD2. Here the sequenced sample was cultured PBMCs, taken from culture after CMV antigen stimulation. The DNA of the CDR3 is TGCGCCAGCAGCCAGGACTATAGCCCCAGCGGGAGACTGAATGAGCAGTTCTTC. Its protein product is CASSQDYSPSGRLNEQFF.